Presented here are 26 T cell receptor beta chains from one specimen sequenced in a study of CD8 T cells in Susac syndrome. RNA was extracted with the RNeasy kit, and a quantity of roughly 0.5 to 1 ug was reverse transcribed using random hexamers. TCRdb recomputed calls from the immunoSEQ multiplex PCR reads with MiXCR, one row per CDR3 protein. The profile covers approximately 25,000 distinct CDR3 sequences, with 85% to 95% appearing a single time and about 0.63% taken by the ten largest. Sequencing was performed on CD8+ T cells from PBMCs. The source is a human donor with Susac syndrome.

This chain joins TRBV5-1 and TRBJ1-2; D is unclear. The CDR3 is 14 amino acids. The ends were cut back, 1 base at V and 2 bases at J, with 9 bases in the middle. Germline values: CDR1 SGHRS, CDR2 YFSETQ. Here the CDR3 reads CASSLTGYNYGYTF. In nucleotides, the CDR3 is TGCGCCAGCAGCTTGACGGGTTACAACTATGGCTACACCTTC.

The genes are TRBV7-9 and TRBJ2-7; D is perhaps TRBD2 (6 bases). Trimming removed 4 bases from V and 5 bases from J, with 18 bases in between. The germline CDR1 and CDR2 sequences are SEHNR and FQNEAQ (reference sequence). CDR3 length: 15 amino acids. The CDR3 bases are TGTGCCAGCAGCTCCGGCGGGACTGACCTGCACGAGCAGTACTTC. It yields the protein CASSSGGTDLHEQYF.

V and J are TRBV6-5 and TRBJ2-2; D is unresolved. Germline V gene sequence: CDR1 MNHEY, CDR2 SVGAGI. V gave up 5 bases and J gave up 4 bases, with 2 bases separating them. This CDR3 region has 11 residues. The CDR3 DNA is TGTGCCAGCAGTAGCACCGGGGAGCTGTTTTTT. This sequence encodes CASSSTGELFF.

The genes are TRBV28 and TRBJ2-7; D perhaps matches TRBD1 (6 bases). This CDR3 has 14 residues. The V gene lost 4 bases and the J gene lost 3 bases, with 13 bases spanning the gap. Germline CDR1 reads MDHEN; CDR2 reads SYDVKM. The CDR3 sequence is CASSSLLGGYEQYF. Written as DNA, the CDR3 is TGTGCCAGCAGTTCTCTTCTAGGGGGCTACGAGCAGTACTTC.

The rearrangement uses TRBV14 and TRBJ1-6; 8 bases agree with TRBD1. Germline V gene sequence: CDR1 SGHDN, CDR2 FVKESK. The CDR3 sequence is 20 residues long. V shed 1 base, J shed 7 bases, and the junction held 18 bases outside the gene matches. Here the CDR3 DNA reads TGTGCCAGCAGCCAAGTTTGGGGGACAGGACTACAACCGGGGAATTCACCCCTCCACTTT. It codes for CASSQVWGTGLQPGNSPLHF.

The gene calls are TRBV11-2 and TRBJ2-7, with TRBD2 as a possible D gene (5 bases). Germline V gene sequence: CDR1 SGHAT, CDR2 FQNNGV. The germline V and J ends were trimmed by 4 bases and 3 bases, with 13 bases remaining between them. CDR3 length: 14 residues. The CDR3, as DNA: TGTGCCAGCAGCTCTTTCCTAGGGAGCTACGAGCAGTACTTC. This translates into CASSSFLGSYEQYF.

This chain connects TRBV28 to TRBJ1-4; a weak D match, TRBD1 (6 bases). The CDR3 extends over 13 amino acids. Germline CDR1 is MDHEN and CDR2 is SYDVKM. Trimming took 1 base from V and 8 from J, leaving 8 bases between them. The CDR3 loop is CASSLSGEEKLFF. CDR3 DNA: TGTGCCAGCAGTTTATCAGGGGAGGAAAAACTGTTTTTT.

The chain uses TRBV4-3 and TRBJ2-1; TRBD2 agrees at 8 bases. This CDR3 is 15 amino acids long. Germline trimming cut 2 bases from V and 5 bases from J; bases unmatched to any gene: 5. The germline CDR1 and CDR2 sequences are LGHNA and YSLEER. The CDR3 DNA sequence: TGCGCCAGCAGCCAATTAGCGGGGAACGACAATGAGCAGTTCTTC. This encodes CASSQLAGNDNEQFF.

The chain's CDR3 is CASRDILSYEQYF. The DNA for the CDR3 is TGTGCCAGCCGCGACATACTATCCTACGAGCAGTACTTC. This sequence joins TRBV27 and TRBJ2-7; no clear D gene. The CDR3 has 13 residues. Trimming shortened V by 8 bases and J by 1 base, and 12 bases separated the two germline ends. CDR1 MNHEY and CDR2 SMNVEV come from the germline V gene (reference sequence).

Here the CDR3 reads CASSSEASEETQYF. CDR3 nucleotide sequence: TGTGCCAGCAGTTCCGAGGCAAGTGAAGAGACCCAGTACTTC. The rearrangement joins TRBV7-9 to TRBJ2-5; no definite D call. Germline CDR1 SEHNR, CDR2 FQNEAQ (reference sequence). V lost 6 bases to trimming and J lost 3 bases, with 14 bases between them. The CDR3 loop spans 14 amino acids.

The gene calls are TRBV29-1 and TRBJ2-2; maybe TRBD1 (6 bases). The germline CDR1 and CDR2 sequences are SQVTM and ANQGSEA. The CDR3 length is 16 residues. V lost 1 base, J lost 0 bases, and 12 bases lay in between. CDR3 sequence (DNA): TGCAGCGTTGAAGTTTCTCAGGGGTCGAACACCGGGGAGCTGTTTTTT. Amino acids: CSVEVSQGSNTGELFF.

The chain couples TRBV6-5 to TRBJ2-1; maybe TRBD2 (6 bases). There are 14 residues in the CDR3. CDR1 is MNHEY, CDR2 SVGAGI, per germline. The V end was cut by 5 bases, the J end by 5 bases, with 13 bases between. The CDR3 region is CASSASGLHNEQFF. CDR3 in DNA: TGTGCCAGCAGTGCAAGCGGGCTCCACAATGAGCAGTTCTTC.

In DNA form, the CDR3 reads TGTGCCAGCAGCTTAGGGAATTACAATGAGCAGTTCTTC. It yields the protein CASSLGNYNEQFF. The gene calls are TRBV11-3 and TRBJ2-1; D uncertain. The length of the CDR3 is 13 residues. Looked up from germline, CDR1 is SGHNT and CDR2 is YENEEA. V dropped 1 base and J dropped 4 bases, with 5 bases sitting between them.

The chain joins TRBV4-1 to TRBJ2-3; D may be TRBD2 (6 bases). The V and J ends lost 1 base and 1 base respectively, with 12 bases between them. From germline, CDR1 is MGHRA and CDR2 YSYEKL. The CDR3 contains 16 residues. The CDR3 DNA reads TGCGCCAGCAGCCAAGCCGCGGGACTCCGCACAGATACGCAGTATTTT. Protein: CASSQAAGLRTDTQYF.

J is TRBJ2-5 and V is TRBV12-3 or TRBV12-4, with 7 positions matching TRBD2. The CDR3 sequence is 13 residues long. Trimming took 7 bases from V and 7 from J; bases not matched to a gene: 9. Here the CDR3 reads CASTVAGGGTQYF. The DNA of the CDR3 is TGTGCCAGCACCGTAGCGGGTGGGGGGACCCAGTACTTC.

The chain uses TRBV28 and TRBJ1-1, with a possible D match to TRBD1 (5 bases). Looked up from germline, CDR1 is MDHEN and CDR2 is SYDVKM. The CDR3 is 15 amino acids. Trimming stripped 4 bases from V and 4 bases from J, with 16 bases between. The CDR3 is CASSSPLGGSTEAFF. The CDR3 nucleotides read TGTGCCAGCAGTTCCCCGTTGGGGGGTAGCACTGAAGCTTTCTTT.

The chain combines TRBV19 with TRBJ2-1, with 9 bases aligning to TRBD1. The J segment lost 9 bases and the V segment lost 9 bases, leaving 18 bases of the junction unmatched. Per germline, CDR1 LNHDA and CDR2 SQIVND (reference sequence). CDR3 size: 16 residues. For the CDR3, the DNA is TGTGCCAGCATCGAGAGAACAGGGGGCTTGGTCGGTGAGCAGTTCTTC. Its translation is CASIERTGGLVGEQFF.

The chain joins TRBV29-1 to TRBJ2-1, with D perhaps TRBD1 or TRBD2 (5 bases each). Germline-derived CDR1 and CDR2 are SQVTM and ANQGSEA. Trimming shortened V by 7 bases and J by 5 bases, and 15 bases separated the two germline ends. The CDR3 covers 13 residues. CDR3 in amino acids: CSAEGILNNEQFF. CDR3 coding DNA: TGCAGCGCCGAGGGGATTTTGAACAATGAGCAGTTCTTC.

The V call is TRBV2, the J call TRBJ2-7; TRBD1 or TRBD2 may be the D gene (5 bases each). The CDR3 extends over 16 amino acids. The V and J ends lost 6 bases and 2 bases respectively, with 20 bases between them. Per germline, CDR1 SNHLY and CDR2 FYNNEI. The CDR3 DNA reads TGTGCCAGCAGAGATCCCGACGGGACGTTCCCCTACGAGCAGTACTTC. Amino acids: CASRDPDGTFPYEQYF.

V usage is TRBV25-1 and J usage is TRBJ2-7; 9 nucleotides align to TRBD1. J lost 7 bases, V lost 7 bases, and 8 bases had no gene match. Germline loops: CDR1 MGHDK, CDR2 SYGVNS. The CDR3 covers 13 residues. The CDR3 region has the DNA TGTGCCAGCAAGGAGGACAGGGGATGGGAGCAGTACTTC. The encoded protein is CASKEDRGWEQYF.

The chain is built from TRBV11-2 and TRBJ2-3; 8 bases line up with TRBD1. The germline V gene encodes CDR1 SGHAT and CDR2 FQNNGV. This CDR3 spans 15 amino acids. V dropped 6 bases and J dropped 6; count of bases not matched to a gene: 11. The CDR3 DNA reads as TGTGCCAGCAGGCAACCGGGACAGGCACCCGATACGCAGTATTTT. This sequence encodes CASRQPGQAPDTQYF.

The chain links TRBV7-9 to TRBJ2-7; D not certain. Trimming stripped 4 bases from V and 3 bases from J, with 16 bases between. This CDR3 has 15 residues. Per germline, CDR1 SEHNR and CDR2 FQNEAQ (reference sequence). The CDR3 spells CASSSVPPNGYEQYF. CDR3 in DNA: TGTGCCAGCAGCTCGGTTCCCCCAAATGGCTACGAGCAGTACTTC.

This chain links TRBV4-2 with TRBJ2-7; 7 positions agree with TRBD1. Trimming removed 1 base from V and 3 bases from J; junction bases left unmatched: 3. There are 14 residues in the CDR3. Germline CDR1 LGHNA, CDR2 YNFKEQ. DNA of the CDR3: TGTGCCAGCAGCCAAGGACAGGGATACTACGAGCAGTACTTC. Its protein product is CASSQGQGYYEQYF.

This clonotype was found a few times. The rearrangement links TRBV28 to TRBJ2-7; no reliable D call. Trimming removed 3 bases at V and 1 base at J, with 7 bases between. The V gene's germline CDR1 is MDHEN and CDR2 SYDVKM. This CDR3 is 13 amino acids long. The CDR3 spells CASSFGMSYEQYF. CDR3 DNA: TGTGCCAGCAGTTTCGGCATGTCCTACGAGCAGTACTTC.

The chain employs TRBV10-1 and TRBJ2-3, with no clear D. The V end was cut by 3 bases, the J end by 4 bases, with 11 bases between. This CDR3 comprises 14 residues. Per germline, CDR1 WNHNN and CDR2 SYGVQD (reference sequence). Here the CDR3 reads CASSESSQPDTQYF. CDR3 bases: TGCGCCAGCAGTGAAAGTTCCCAGCCAGATACGCAGTATTTT.

The V call is TRBV2, the J call TRBJ2-7; D remains unclear. The CDR3 loop spans 15 amino acids. Germline lookup yields CDR1 SNHLY and CDR2 FYNNEI. Trimming removed 1 base at V and 3 bases at J, with 13 bases between. The CDR3 DNA follows: TGTGCCAGCAGTGAAGGAACCCTGGTCGTCTACGAGCAGTACTTC. Protein sequence: CASSEGTLVVYEQYF.